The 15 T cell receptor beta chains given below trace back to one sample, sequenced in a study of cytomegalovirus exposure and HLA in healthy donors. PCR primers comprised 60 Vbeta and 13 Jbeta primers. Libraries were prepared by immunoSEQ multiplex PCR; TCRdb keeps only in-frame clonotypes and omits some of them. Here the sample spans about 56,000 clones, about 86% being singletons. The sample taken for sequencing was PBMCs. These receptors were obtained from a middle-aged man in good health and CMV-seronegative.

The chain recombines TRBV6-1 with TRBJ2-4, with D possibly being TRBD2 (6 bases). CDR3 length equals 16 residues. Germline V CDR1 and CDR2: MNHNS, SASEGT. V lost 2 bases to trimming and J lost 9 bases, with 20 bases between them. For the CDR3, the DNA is TGTGCCAGCAGTGAAACGCTCCGGGACTCGGGTTGCATTCAGTACTTC. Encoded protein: CASSETLRDSGCIQYF.

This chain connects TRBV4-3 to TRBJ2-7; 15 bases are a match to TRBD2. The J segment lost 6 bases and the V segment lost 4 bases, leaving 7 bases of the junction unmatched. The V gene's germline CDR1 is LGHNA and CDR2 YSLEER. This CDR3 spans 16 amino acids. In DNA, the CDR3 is TGCGCCAGCAGCCCGGGACTAGCGGGGGGTTTAGCCGAGCAGTACTTC. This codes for CASSPGLAGGLAEQYF.

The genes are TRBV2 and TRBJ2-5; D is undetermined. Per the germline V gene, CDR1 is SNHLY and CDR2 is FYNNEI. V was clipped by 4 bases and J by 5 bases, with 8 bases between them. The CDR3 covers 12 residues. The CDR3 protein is CASSVIRETQYF. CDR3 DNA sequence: TGTGCCAGCAGTGTGATTCGGGAGACCCAGTACTTC.

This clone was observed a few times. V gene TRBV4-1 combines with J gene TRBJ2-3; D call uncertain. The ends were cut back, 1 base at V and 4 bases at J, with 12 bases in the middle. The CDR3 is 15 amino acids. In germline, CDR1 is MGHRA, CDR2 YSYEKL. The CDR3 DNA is TGCGCCAGCAGCCAAGGCCGTCGGAGACCAGATACGCAGTATTTT. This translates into CASSQGRRRPDTQYF.

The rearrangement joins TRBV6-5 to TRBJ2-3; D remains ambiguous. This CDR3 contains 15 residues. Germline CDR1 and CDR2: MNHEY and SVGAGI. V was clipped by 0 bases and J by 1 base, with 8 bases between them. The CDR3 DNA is TGTGCCAGCAGTTACTCGCCGCAGGGCACAGATACGCAGTATTTT. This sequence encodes CASSYSPQGTDTQYF.

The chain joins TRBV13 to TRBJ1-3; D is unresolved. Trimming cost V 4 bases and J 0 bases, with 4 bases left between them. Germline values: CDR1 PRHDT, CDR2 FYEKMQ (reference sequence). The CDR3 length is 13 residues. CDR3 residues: CASSSYSGNTIYF. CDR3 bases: TGTGCCAGCAGCTCTTACTCTGGAAACACCATATATTTT.

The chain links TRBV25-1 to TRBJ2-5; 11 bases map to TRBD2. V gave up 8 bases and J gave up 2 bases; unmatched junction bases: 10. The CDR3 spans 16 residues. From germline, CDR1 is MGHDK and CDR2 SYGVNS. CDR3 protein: CASASGGRAGQETQYF. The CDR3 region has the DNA TGTGCCAGCGCTAGCGGGGGGAGAGCGGGTCAAGAGACCCAGTACTTC.

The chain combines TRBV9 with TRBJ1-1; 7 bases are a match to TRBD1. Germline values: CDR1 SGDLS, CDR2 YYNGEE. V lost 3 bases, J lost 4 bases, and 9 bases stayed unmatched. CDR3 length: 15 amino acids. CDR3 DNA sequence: TGTGCCAGCAGCGCCCAACAGGGGCGGGCCACTGAAGCTTTCTTT. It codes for CASSAQQGRATEAFF.

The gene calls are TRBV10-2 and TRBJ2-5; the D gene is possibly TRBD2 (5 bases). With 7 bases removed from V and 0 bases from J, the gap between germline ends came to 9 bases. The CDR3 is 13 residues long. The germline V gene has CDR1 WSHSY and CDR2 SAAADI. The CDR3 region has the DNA TGCGCCAGCACCGAGGGAGACCAAGAGACCCAGTACTTC. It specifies CASTEGDQETQYF.

This CDR3 reads CASRPRDRKNEQFF. The CDR3 DNA is TGCGCCAGCAGACCCCGGGACAGGAAAAATGAGCAGTTCTTC. V is TRBV5-1 and J is TRBJ2-1; the match to TRBD1 covers 8 bases. The V gene end was trimmed by 5 bases and the J gene end by 7 bases; junction bases not matched to a gene: 8. The CDR3 covers 14 residues. From germline, CDR1 is SGHRS and CDR2 YFSETQ.

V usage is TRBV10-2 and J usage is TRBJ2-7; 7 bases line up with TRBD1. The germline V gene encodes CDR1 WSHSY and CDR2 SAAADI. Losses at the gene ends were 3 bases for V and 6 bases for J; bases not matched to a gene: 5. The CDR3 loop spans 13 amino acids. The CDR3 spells CASSDRDRVEQYF. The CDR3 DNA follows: TGCGCCAGCAGTGACCGCGACAGGGTCGAGCAGTACTTC.

The CDR3 loop is CASSFTGQLAQETQYF. DNA for the CDR3: TGTGCCAGCAGCTTTACGGGACAGTTAGCGCAAGAGACCCAGTACTTC. The rearrangement uses TRBV5-6 and TRBJ2-5, with 7 positions matching TRBD1. This CDR3 spans 16 amino acids. V shed 2 bases and J 2 bases; nucleotides not matched to a gene: 9. Germline V CDR1 and CDR2: SGHDT, YYEEEE.

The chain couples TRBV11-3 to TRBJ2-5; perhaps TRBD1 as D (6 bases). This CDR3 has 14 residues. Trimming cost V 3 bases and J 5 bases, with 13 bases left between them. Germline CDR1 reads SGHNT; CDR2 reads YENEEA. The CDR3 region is CASSLVQGLETQYF. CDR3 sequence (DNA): TGTGCCAGCAGCTTGGTACAGGGTTTGGAGACCCAGTACTTC.

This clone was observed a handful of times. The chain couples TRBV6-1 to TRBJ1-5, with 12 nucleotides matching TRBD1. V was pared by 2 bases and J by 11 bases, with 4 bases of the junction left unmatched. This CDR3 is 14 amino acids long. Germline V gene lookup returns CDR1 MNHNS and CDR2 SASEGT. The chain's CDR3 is CASSEPGQGATQHF. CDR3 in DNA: TGTGCCAGCAGTGAACCGGGACAGGGGGCGACCCAGCATTTT.

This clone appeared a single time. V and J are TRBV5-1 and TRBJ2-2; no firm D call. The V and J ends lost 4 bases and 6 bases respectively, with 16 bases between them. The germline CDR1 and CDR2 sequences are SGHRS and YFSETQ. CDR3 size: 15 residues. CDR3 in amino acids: CASSLAQNYAGELFF. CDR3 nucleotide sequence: TGCGCCAGCAGCCTGGCGCAGAACTACGCCGGGGAGCTGTTTTTT.